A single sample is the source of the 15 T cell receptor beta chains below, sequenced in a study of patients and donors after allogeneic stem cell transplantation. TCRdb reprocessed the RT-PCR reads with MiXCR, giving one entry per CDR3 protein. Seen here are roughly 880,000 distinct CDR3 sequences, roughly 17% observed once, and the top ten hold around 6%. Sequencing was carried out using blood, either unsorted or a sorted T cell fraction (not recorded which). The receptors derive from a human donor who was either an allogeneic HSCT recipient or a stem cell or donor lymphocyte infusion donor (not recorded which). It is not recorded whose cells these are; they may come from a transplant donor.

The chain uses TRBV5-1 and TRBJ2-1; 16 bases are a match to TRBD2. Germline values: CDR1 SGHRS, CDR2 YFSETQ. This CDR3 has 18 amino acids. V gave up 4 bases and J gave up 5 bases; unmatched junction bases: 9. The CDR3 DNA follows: TGCGCCAGCAGCCCTGGGACTAGCGGGAGGGCGCCCAACAATGAGCAGTTCTTC. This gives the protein CASSPGTSGRAPNNEQFF.

Written as DNA, the CDR3 is TGTGCCAGCAGCCCCACCACCATTTTTGGAGCAGATACGCAGTATTTT. This encodes CASSPTTIFGADTQYF. The chain employs TRBV7-8 and TRBJ2-3; D not certain. This CDR3 contains 16 residues. The V end was cut by 5 bases, the J end by 4 bases, with 19 bases between. The V gene's germline CDR1 is SGHVS and CDR2 FQNEAQ.

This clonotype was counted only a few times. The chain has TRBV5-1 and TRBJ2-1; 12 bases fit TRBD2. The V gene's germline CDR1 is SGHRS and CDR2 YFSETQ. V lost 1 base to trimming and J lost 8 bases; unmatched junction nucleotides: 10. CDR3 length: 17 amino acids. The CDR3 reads CASSLTISSGGADEQFF. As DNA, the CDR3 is TGCGCCAGCAGCTTGACAATATCTAGCGGGGGGGCCGATGAGCAGTTCTTC.

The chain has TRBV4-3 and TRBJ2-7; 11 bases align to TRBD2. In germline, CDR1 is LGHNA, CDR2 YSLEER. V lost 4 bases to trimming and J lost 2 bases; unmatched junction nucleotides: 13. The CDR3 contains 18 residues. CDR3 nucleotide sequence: TGCGCCAGCAGCCCCACCGTGGCTAGCGGGGGGTACGCCTACGAGCAGTACTTC. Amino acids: CASSPTVASGGYAYEQYF.

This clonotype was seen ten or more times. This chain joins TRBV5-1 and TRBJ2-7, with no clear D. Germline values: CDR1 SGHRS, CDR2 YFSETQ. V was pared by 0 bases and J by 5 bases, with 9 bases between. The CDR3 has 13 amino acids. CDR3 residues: CASSLVSKNEQYF. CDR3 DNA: TGCGCCAGCAGCTTGGTGTCAAAGAACGAGCAGTACTTC. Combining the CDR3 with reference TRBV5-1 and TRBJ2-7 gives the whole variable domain KAGVTQTPRYLIKTRGQQVTLSCSPISGHRSVSWYQQTPGQGLQFLFEYFSETQRNKGNFPGRFSGRQFSNSRSEMNVSTLELGDSALYLCASSLVSKNEQYFGPGTRLTVT.

The CDR3 nucleotides read TGCGCCAGCAGTGAGTTGGCCCGAGGGGAGCTGTTTTTT. Translating gives CASSELARGELFF. The V call is TRBV10-2, the J call TRBJ2-2; D is undetermined. There are 13 residues in the CDR3. Germline-derived CDR1 and CDR2 are WSHSY and SAAADI. V was cut by 1 base and J by 8 bases, with 8 bases left in between.

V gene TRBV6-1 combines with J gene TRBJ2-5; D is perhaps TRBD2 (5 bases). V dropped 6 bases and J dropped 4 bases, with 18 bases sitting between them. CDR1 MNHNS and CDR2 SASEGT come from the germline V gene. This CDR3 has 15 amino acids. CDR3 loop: CASSERGFLGETQYF. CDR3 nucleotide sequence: TGTGCCAGCAGCGAACGAGGGTTCCTCGGAGAGACCCAGTACTTC.

The CDR3 nucleotides are TGTGCCAGCAGCTTGGTTGGGTCCTTCCGTGAAGCTTTCTTT. It yields the protein CASSLVGSFREAFF. The chain has TRBV5-5 and TRBJ1-1; unclear D gene. Germline-derived CDR1 and CDR2 are SGHKS and YYEKEE (reference sequence). The V and J ends lost 0 bases and 7 bases respectively, with 13 bases between them. The CDR3 length is 14 residues.

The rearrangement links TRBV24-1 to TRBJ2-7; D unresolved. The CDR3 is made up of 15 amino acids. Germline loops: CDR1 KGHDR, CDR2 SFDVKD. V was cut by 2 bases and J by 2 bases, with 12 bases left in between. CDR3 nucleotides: TGTGCCACCAGTGATTCTGGCGCCAAGACCTACGAGCAGTACTTC. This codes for CATSDSGAKTYEQYF.

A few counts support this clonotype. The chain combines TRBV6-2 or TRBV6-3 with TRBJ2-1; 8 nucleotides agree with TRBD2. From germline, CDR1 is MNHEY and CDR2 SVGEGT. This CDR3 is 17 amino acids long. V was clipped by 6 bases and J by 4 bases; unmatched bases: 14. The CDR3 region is CASRRPPGGGLYNEQFF. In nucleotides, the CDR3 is TGTGCCAGCAGAAGACCGCCCGGGGGGGGCCTTTACAATGAGCAGTTCTTC.

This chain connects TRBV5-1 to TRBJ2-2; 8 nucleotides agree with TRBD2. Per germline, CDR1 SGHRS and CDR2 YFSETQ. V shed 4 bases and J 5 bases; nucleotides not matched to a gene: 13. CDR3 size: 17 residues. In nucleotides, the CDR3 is TGCGCCAGCAGCCCATGGGGGGCCAGCGGGAGAACCGGGGAGCTGTTTTTT. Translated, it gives CASSPWGASGRTGELFF.

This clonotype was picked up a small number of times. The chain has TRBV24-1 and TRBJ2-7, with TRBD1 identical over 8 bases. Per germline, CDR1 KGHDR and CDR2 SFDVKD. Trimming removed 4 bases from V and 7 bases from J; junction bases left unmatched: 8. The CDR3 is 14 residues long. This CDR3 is CATSDRDRTWEQYF. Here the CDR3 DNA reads TGTGCCACCAGTGACCGGGACAGGACGTGGGAGCAGTACTTC.

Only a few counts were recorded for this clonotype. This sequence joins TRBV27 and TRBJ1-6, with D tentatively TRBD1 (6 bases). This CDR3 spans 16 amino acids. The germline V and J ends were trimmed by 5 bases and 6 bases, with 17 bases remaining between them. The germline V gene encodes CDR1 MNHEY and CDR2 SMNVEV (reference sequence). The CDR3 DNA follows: TGTGCCAGCAGTCCGCTACTGGACAGTCCTAATTCACCCCTCCACTTT. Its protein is CASSPLLDSPNSPLHF.

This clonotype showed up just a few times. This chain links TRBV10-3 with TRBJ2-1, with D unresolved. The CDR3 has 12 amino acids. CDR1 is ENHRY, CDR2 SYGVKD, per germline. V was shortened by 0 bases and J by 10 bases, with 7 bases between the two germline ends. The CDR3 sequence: CAISESGREQFF. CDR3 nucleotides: TGTGCCATCAGTGAGTCCGGCCGCGAGCAGTTCTTC.

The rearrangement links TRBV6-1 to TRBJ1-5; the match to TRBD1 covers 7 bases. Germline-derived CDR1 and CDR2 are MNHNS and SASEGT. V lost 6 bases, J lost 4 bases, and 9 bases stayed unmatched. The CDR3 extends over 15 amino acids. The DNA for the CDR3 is TGTGCCAGCAGCGTGTTCAGGGGGGAGAATCAGCCCCAGCATTTT. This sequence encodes CASSVFRGENQPQHF.